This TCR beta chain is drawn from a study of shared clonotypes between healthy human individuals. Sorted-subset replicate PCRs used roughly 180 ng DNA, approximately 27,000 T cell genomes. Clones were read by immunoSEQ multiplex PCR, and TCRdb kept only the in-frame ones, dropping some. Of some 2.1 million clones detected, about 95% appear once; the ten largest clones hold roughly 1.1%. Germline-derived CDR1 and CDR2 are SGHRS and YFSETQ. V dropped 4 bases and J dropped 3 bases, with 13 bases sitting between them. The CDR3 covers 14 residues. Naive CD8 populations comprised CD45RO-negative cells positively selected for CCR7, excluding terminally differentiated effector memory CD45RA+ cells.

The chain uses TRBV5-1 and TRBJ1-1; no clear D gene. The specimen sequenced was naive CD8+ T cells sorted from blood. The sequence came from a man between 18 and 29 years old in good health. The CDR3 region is CASSPRGGDTEAFF. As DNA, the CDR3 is TGCGCCAGCAGCCCCCGTGGAGGAGACACTGAAGCTTTCTTT. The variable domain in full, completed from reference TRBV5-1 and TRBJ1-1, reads KAGVTQTPRYLIKTRGQQVTLSCSPISGHRSVSWYQQTPGQGLQFLFEYFSETQRNKGNFPGRFSGRQFSNSRSEMNVSTLELGDSALYLCASSPRGGDTEAFFGQGTRLTVV.